This T cell receptor beta chain was documented in a study of T cells after posttransplantation cyclophosphamide. Study results and caveats: Blood and skin or GI T cell repertoires showed limited TRB overlap.

To note about this clone: Its antigen is unidentified.

Treatment was busulfan-fludarabine conditioning, a marrow graft, and cyclophosphamide on days +3 and +4. The data were produced by immunoSEQ multiplex PCR, yet TCRdb's version contains in-frame clones alone and is incomplete. The sample yields approximately 20,000 clones, about 85% seen once. The sample here was PBMCs, taken after allogeneic stem cell transplant with posttransplant cyclophosphamide. The clonotype was recovered from a female patient aged 40-49 years who received an allogeneic stem cell transplant from a related donor, was CMV-positive, and had no GVHD. Some T cells may originate from the graft donor.

CDR3 sequence reads: CASSPRALGNQPQHF. The CDR3, as DNA: TGTGCCAGCTCACCGAGGGCTCTTGGCAATCAGCCCCAGCATTTT. The rearrangement uses TRBV18 and TRBJ1-5; no firm D call. Germline lookup yields CDR1 KGHSH and CDR2 LQKENI. The CDR3 extends over 15 amino acids. V was clipped by 3 bases and J by 2 bases, with 11 bases between them.